The 23 T cell receptor beta chains in this list originate from one sample, sequenced in a study of response to subunit inactivated influenza vaccine. TCRdb passed the RT-PCR reads through MiXCR, listing each CDR3 protein once. The data hold roughly 550,000 distinct CDR3 sequences, with approximately 22% observed a single time. These data are also associated with another study on T cells expressing NK-cell markers. That source reports: Production of TCR beta cDNA relied on 5'RACE template switching with UMIs.

The sequencing used CD4+ T cells sorted from PBMCs, collected 12 days after vaccination. Source of these receptors: a man between 50 and 59 years old who received an inactivated influenza vaccine.

This clonotype was seen repeatedly, ten times or more. CDR3 in amino acids: CASSRTGGRNEKLFF. The DNA of the CDR3 is TGTGCCAGCAGCCGAACGGGTGGAAGGAATGAAAAACTGTTTTTT. The chain is built from TRBV3-1 and TRBJ1-4, with D hard to call. Between the trimmed V and J ends, which lost 4 bases and 5 bases, there was a span of 14 bases. CDR3 length: 15 residues. Germline CDR1 reads LGHDT; CDR2 reads YNNKEL (reference sequence).

This sequence joins TRBV24-1 and TRBJ2-7, with 7 bases lining up with TRBD2. The germline CDR1 and CDR2 sequences are KGHDR and SFDVKD. The CDR3 spans 19 residues. The trim removed 8 bases at V and 3 bases at J, leaving 24 bases unmatched. CDR3 protein: CATTWTGRESEDGCYEQYF. In DNA form, the CDR3 reads TGTGCCACCACGTGGACGGGGCGGGAGTCGGAGGATGGGTGCTACGAGCAGTACTTC.

In nucleotides, the CDR3 is TGTGCCAGCAGTGTGGAGGCGGCCAGCACTGAAGCTTTCTTT. The encoded protein is CASSVEAASTEAFF. V and J are TRBV6-1 and TRBJ1-1; D is undetermined. Trimming removed 4 bases from V and 4 bases from J, with 13 bases in between. In germline, CDR1 is MNHNS, CDR2 SASEGT. CDR3 size: 14 residues.

This clonotype was seen many times. The chain recombines TRBV5-1 with TRBJ2-1; tentatively, D is TRBD1 or TRBD2 (5 bases each). V dropped 3 bases and J dropped 9 bases, with 19 bases sitting between them. CDR1 and CDR2 (germline): SGHRS, YFSETQ. There are 15 residues in the CDR3. The CDR3, as DNA: TGCGCCAGCAGCTCCCAGAATGGTGGGACGGCTGAGCAGTTCTTC. It specifies CASSSQNGGTAEQFF.

The genes are TRBV6-2 or TRBV6-3 and TRBJ2-1; weak D call: TRBD1 (5 bases). Germline CDR1 MNHEY, CDR2 SVGEGT. The CDR3 covers 14 residues. Trimming removed 5 bases from V and 6 bases from J, with 14 bases in between. CDR3 region: CASSRQNKGNEQFF. Written as DNA, the CDR3 is TGTGCCAGCAGTCGACAGAATAAAGGCAATGAGCAGTTCTTC.

This chain joins TRBV4-2 and TRBJ2-1; TRBD2 is a possible D gene (5 bases). Germline CDR1 is LGHNA and CDR2 is YNFKEQ. The CDR3 is made up of 14 amino acids. V dropped 3 bases and J dropped 9 bases, with 15 bases sitting between them. The CDR3 DNA reads TGTGCCAGCAGCCAGGCGGACTCTAACGGTGAGCAGTTCTTC. Amino acid sequence: CASSQADSNGEQFF.

The chain is built from TRBV23-1 and TRBJ1-5, with a weak D call TRBD1 (5 bases). TRBV23-1 is labeled an ORF, and its function is uncertain. V was shortened by 2 bases and J by 6 bases, with 26 bases between the two germline ends. The CDR3 has 19 amino acids. This CDR3 is CASSQRPGSWQGGSQPQHF. The DNA of the CDR3 is TGCGCCAGCAGTCAACGACCCGGAAGCTGGCAGGGAGGAAGTCAGCCCCAGCATTTT.

The chain is built from TRBV10-1 and TRBJ2-1, with D maybe TRBD2 (5 bases). There are 15 residues in the CDR3. The germline V and J ends were trimmed by 3 bases and 1 base, with 10 bases remaining between them. CDR1 is WNHNN, CDR2 SYGVQD, per germline (reference sequence). DNA of the CDR3: TGCGCCAGCAGTGACGGGATCCCATCCTACAATGAGCAGTTCTTC. This translates into CASSDGIPSYNEQFF.

The chain uses TRBV5-1 and TRBJ1-1; D remains ambiguous. This CDR3 has 16 amino acids. Germline CDR1 and CDR2: SGHRS and YFSETQ. V lost 2 bases, J lost 0 bases, and 14 bases lay in between. CDR3 amino acids: CASSFFDNSMNTEAFF. In DNA, the CDR3 is TGCGCCAGCAGCTTCTTTGACAACTCCATGAACACTGAAGCTTTCTTT.

This clonotype came up a few times. The chain couples TRBV18 to TRBJ2-1; no reliable D call. The ends were cut back, 3 bases at V and 0 bases at J, with 12 bases in the middle. This CDR3 contains 16 residues. CDR1 and CDR2 (germline): KGHSH, LQKENI. CDR3 sequence (DNA): TGTGCCAGCTCACCTACCTTACCCAGCTCCTACAATGAGCAGTTCTTC. Translation: CASSPTLPSSYNEQFF.

The chain carries TRBV10-3 and TRBJ2-2; 7 nucleotides agree with TRBD2. The V gene end was trimmed by 10 bases and the J gene end by 3 bases; junction bases not matched to a gene: 2. This CDR3 spans 12 amino acids. CDR1 ENHRY and CDR2 SYGVKD come from the germline V gene. CDR3 sequence (DNA): TGTGCCAGCGGGAGTGACACCGGGGAGCTGTTTTTT. Protein product: CASGSDTGELFF.

The rearrangement uses TRBV20-1 and TRBJ2-1; the D gene is possibly TRBD1 (6 bases). The CDR3 extends over 14 amino acids. The germline V gene has CDR1 DFQATT and CDR2 SNEGSKA (reference sequence). V was pared by 6 bases and J by 1 base, with 13 bases between. CDR3 region: CSANRDISYNEQFF. CDR3 bases: TGCAGTGCCAACCGGGACATATCCTACAATGAGCAGTTCTTC.

This clonotype has more than one count but fewer than ten. The chain couples TRBV29-1 to TRBJ1-2; 8 bases align to TRBD1. CDR3 length: 16 residues. V lost 4 bases and J lost 8; bases outside the gene matches: 18. Germline V gene lookup returns CDR1 SQVTM and CDR2 ANQGSEA. CDR3 region: CSVAGQGKRGGVGYTF. The CDR3 DNA sequence: TGCAGCGTTGCTGGACAGGGAAAACGAGGGGGAGTGGGCTACACCTTC.

This clonotype was detected only a few times. V usage is TRBV7-2 and J usage is TRBJ1-5, with D tentatively TRBD1 (5 bases). CDR3 length: 14 residues. Trimming stripped 6 bases from V and 7 bases from J, with 16 bases between. Germline lookup yields CDR1 SGHTA and CDR2 FQGNSA. CDR3 amino acids: CASRLGAGRQPQHF. The CDR3 nucleotides are TGTGCCAGCAGACTAGGGGCAGGGAGACAGCCCCAGCATTTT.

This clonotype has more than one count but fewer than ten. An end of the junction differs from the germline gene, which may be a read error. The V gene is TRBV7-7, the J gene TRBJ2-2; D uncertain. Germline V gene data show CDR1 as SSHAT and CDR2 as FNYEAQ (reference sequence). There are 15 residues in the CDR3. This CDR3 reads CASSWGQSGTGELFF. DNA of the CDR3: TGTGCTAGCAGCTGGGGTCAGTCGGGCACCGGGGAGCTGTTTTTT.

A few counts support this clonotype. The rearrangement joins TRBV4-3 to TRBJ2-3; TRBD2 matches at 10 bases. CDR1 LGHNA and CDR2 YSLEER come from the germline V gene. The CDR3 has 17 amino acids. V trimming: 0 bases; J trimming: 4 bases; junction bases outside the gene matches: 7. In DNA, the CDR3 is TGCGCCAGCAGCCAAGAAGGTCTAGCGGGAGACGCAGATACGCAGTATTTT. Protein: CASSQEGLAGDADTQYF.

This clonotype was counted a few times. The rearrangement links TRBV5-8 to TRBJ1-5; maybe TRBD1 (5 bases). With 3 bases removed from V and 4 bases from J, the gap between germline ends came to 14 bases. The CDR3 runs to 15 residues. Germline V CDR1 and CDR2: SGHTS, YDEGEE. The CDR3: CASSSLRARNQPQHF. In DNA, the CDR3 is TGTGCCAGCAGCTCGCTCAGGGCGAGAAATCAGCCCCAGCATTTT. The whole variable domain, filled in from reference TRBV5-8 and TRBJ1-5, reads EAGVTQSPTHLIKTRGQQATLRCSPISGHTSVYWYQQALGLGLQFLLWYDEGEERNRGNFPPRFSGRQFPNYSSELNVNALELEDSALYLCASSSLRARNQPQHFGDGTRLSIL.

The sample holds a few counts of this clonotype. V usage is TRBV24-1 and J usage is TRBJ2-3; D is unresolved. This CDR3 has 12 amino acids. Trimming shortened V by 4 bases and J by 2 bases, and 3 bases separated the two germline ends. The germline gives CDR1 KGHDR, CDR2 SFDVKD. The CDR3 nucleotides read TGTGCCACCAGTGAGCACACAGATACGCAGTATTTT. It is translated as CATSEHTDTQYF.

This clonotype was counted a few times. The rearrangement uses TRBV20-1 and TRBJ2-1; 10 nucleotides line up with TRBD1. Trimming cost V 1 base and J 7 bases; bases outside gene matches: 4. Per germline, CDR1 DFQATT and CDR2 SNEGSKA (reference sequence). CDR3 length equals 14 residues. The CDR3 DNA sequence: TGCAGTGCTAGAGGGGACAGGGGACAGAATGAGCAGTTCTTC. It is translated as CSARGDRGQNEQFF.

This clonotype showed up just a few times. V usage is TRBV7-2 and J usage is TRBJ1-1; D remains unclear. This CDR3 comprises 14 residues. V dropped 5 bases and J dropped 1 base, with 11 bases sitting between them. Germline-derived CDR1 and CDR2 are SGHTA and FQGNSA. The CDR3 here is CASSPWAKNTEAFF. The CDR3 bases are TGTGCCAGCAGCCCCTGGGCGAAGAACACTGAAGCTTTCTTT.

This clonotype has more than one count but fewer than ten. V is TRBV5-1 and J is TRBJ1-6; weak D call: TRBD1 (5 bases). The CDR3 extends over 15 amino acids. Trimming shortened V by 4 bases and J by 5 bases, and 13 bases separated the two germline ends. Per germline, CDR1 SGHRS and CDR2 YFSETQ. CDR3 bases: TGCGCCAGCAGCGCGGGACCGGGCGATAATTCACCCCTCCACTTT. It translates to CASSAGPGDNSPLHF. The entire variable domain, with the rest obtained from reference TRBV5-1 and TRBJ1-6, is as follows: KAGVTQTPRYLIKTRGQQVTLSCSPISGHRSVSWYQQTPGQGLQFLFEYFSETQRNKGNFPGRFSGRQFSNSRSEMNVSTLELGDSALYLCASSAGPGDNSPLHFGNGTRLTVT.

The chain joins TRBV7-8 to TRBJ1-1, with 8 positions matching TRBD1. CDR3 length equals 17 residues. The germline gives CDR1 SGHVS, CDR2 FQNEAQ. With 8 bases clipped from V and 0 bases from J, the junction kept 14 bases outside the gene matches. CDR3 DNA sequence: TGTGCCAGCGCAATTACGAGGGACAGGTTTCTGAACACTGAAGCTTTCTTT. It yields the protein CASAITRDRFLNTEAFF.

This clonotype was found a few times. The chain combines TRBV15 with TRBJ1-5; D is ambiguous. The germline V and J ends were trimmed by 0 bases and 7 bases, with 7 bases remaining between them. Germline V gene sequence: CDR1 LNHNV, CDR2 YYDKDF (reference sequence). CDR3 size: 13 residues. The CDR3: CATSRDNGQPQHF. Here the CDR3 DNA reads TGTGCCACCAGCAGAGATAACGGCCAGCCCCAGCATTTT.